This section outlines one T cell receptor beta chain sequence together with its context. Antigen specificity is unknown. This sample was taken from a study of molecular identifiers for immune sequencing clone quantification. In TCRdb, the PCR reads were re-called with MiXCR into one record per CDR3 protein. The profile shows 460,000 or so distinct CDR3 sequences, 20% to 25% of them singletons. V gave up 0 bases and J gave up 14 bases, with 10 bases separating them. The CDR3 is 12 residues long. The germline V gene encodes CDR1 MGHRA and CDR2 YSYEKL. General study points: Clones that exceeded 20 RNA copies held over 97% of effector molecules, yet under 1% in naive cells. Reportedly, one cell's Jurkat TCR RNA was detected within one million naive CD8 cells.

The TCR comes from a human donor in good health. Some libraries in this study had Jurkat cell RNA spiked in. The chain has TRBV4-1 and TRBJ1-4, with D unclear. Sequencing used naive CD8+ T cells from blood, with Jurkat cell RNA spiked in. Subset reported: FACS-sorted CD8+CD4-CCR7+CD45RA+ naive T cells. The CDR3 sequence: CASSQDGNRLFF. CDR3 in DNA: TGCGCCAGCAGCCAAGACGGCAATAGGCTGTTTTTT.